This TCR beta chain comes out of a study of blood T cell repertoires in COVID-19 (dated by TCRdb to 2018 to 2020). Context from the whole study: The collaborator samples originated in the United States, Italy and Spain and spanned the acute and convalescent phases of COVID-19. The prospective study material was composed of cDNA or gDNA derived from T cells, B-cell-depleted T cells, or PBMCs. Deeply sampled blood TCRbeta repertoires from subjects exposed to, actively infected with, or recovered from COVID-19 were included in the dataset. The repertoires were released in a freely available public database intended as a resource for research on the immune response to SARS-CoV-2. The samples were drawn from the first 160 participants of the ongoing ImmuneRACE study and from under 1,500 subjects provided by 6 global collaborators. The sample metadata nearly always contained a de-identified subject ID, COVID-19 status, age in years and sex. Where available, HLA class I and class II types were taken from metadata supplied by the sample provider and were not determined by assay-based typing.

TCRbeta CDR3 regions were amplified from genomic DNA using the immunoSEQ Assay, a bias-controlled multiplex PCR. Per the source publication's procedure: Within the assay, amplification of reference gene primers was used to estimate how many nucleated cells each sample contained. To quantify the absolute abundance of each unique TCRbeta CDR3 rearrangement, sequence reads were collapsed and filtered. For each sample, productive Simpson clonality was calculated by taking the square root of Simpson's diversity index across productive rearrangements. TCRdb took over this immuneACCESS table, retaining in-frame rearrangements with V and J assigned. Such tables are incomplete; in checked studies, under half of the missing clones stem from an unresolved V gene, and the remainder is unexplained. The V and J calls and the clone size are those of that table, but D and trimming were determined from the DNA. A total of roughly 120,000 clones appear in this sample, 85% of them only once. The ten largest account for roughly an eighth of the sample.

In the case of this clone: No cognate antigen has been identified for it. Base qualities are missing; no much larger clone stands one base away.

Whole blood was collected in K2EDTA tubes by collaborating institutions according to the institutions' own protocols. For TCRbeta analysis, collaborators shipped samples in one of three forms: frozen whole blood, isolated PBMCs, or DNA extracted from either of those sample types. General findings and caveats noted by the study authors: The quantity of clinical and demographic metadata differed by source and by participant and was supplied without curation.

The CDR3 sequence holds 15 residues, the cysteine and phenylalanine included. Of all the DNA, just the CDR3 is kept, 45 bases in frame from base 1. CDR1 is given as MGHDK and CDR2 as SYGVNS, both from the germline V gene. The germline V end is reduced by 7 bases and the J end by 1 base; junction bases left unmatched: 8. The TCR comes from a human donor in a cohort sampled during active COVID-19. The sample was peripheral blood. The chain couples TRBV25-1 to TRBJ1-1; 8 central bases correspond to TRBD1. The CDR3 protein: CASTPQGAGNTEAFF. The DNA reads TGTGCCAGCACTCCTCAGGGGGCTGGGAACACTGAAGCTTTCTTT.